Below, one TCR beta chain is given with its context. Profiling relied on immunoSEQ multiplex PCR, and the TCRdb table lists in-frame clones only, not all of them. The top ten clones hold approximately 23% of a sample with tens of thousands of clones, 81% of them seen once. The CDR3 is made up of 13 amino acids. The V and J ends lost 4 bases and 6 bases respectively, with 11 bases between them. Germline assignment: CDR1 SGHKS and CDR2 YYEKEE (reference sequence). This entry is derived from a study of blood T cell repertoires in COVID-19. Sequencing was done on a sample of peripheral blood. This clonotype was sampled from a man older than 75 with active or convalescent COVID-19. V usage is TRBV5-5 and J usage is TRBJ1-5; the D gene is possibly TRBD1 (6 bases). CDR3 region: CASSRDIRQPQHF. For the CDR3, the DNA is TGTGCCAGCAGCAGGGACATTCGTCAGCCCCAGCATTTT.